This T cell receptor (beta chain) was sequenced during a study of cytomegalovirus exposure and HLA in healthy donors (dated by TCRdb to about 2017). In the study overall: An earlier analysis of about 560 of the donors reported approximately 300 Gb of sequence data and 117 million unique TCR beta sequences obtained from some 170 million T cells. Class I and class II HLA loci were covered by the typing at four-digit resolution. The study profiled the T cell repertoires of 500 to 800 subjects by immunosequencing and related them to cytomegalovirus serostatus. Typing coverage varied by locus: about 629-640 donors for A, B, C, DRB1 and DQB1; roughly 500 for DQA1; more than 600 for DPA1; more than 450 for DPB1. Of the 350 to 450 genotyped donors, roughly 85% fell in the genetic ancestry cluster associated with self-reported Caucasian donors. Along with the roughly 670-subject first cohort, a separate validation cohort of over a hundred different subjects was used. An early release that covered about 640 HLA-typed donors contained approximately 300 gigabases of sequencing data and tens of millions of unique TCR sequences. Among about 400 genotyped donors of the cohort, an average of around 250,000 unique TCR beta nucleotide sequences was sequenced per donor, of which about 18% were non-productive. The study aimed to test whether signatures of past pathogen exposure could be identified by cataloging public T cell receptors. A later analysis re-analyzed previously published TCR beta repertoires from approximately 670 donors and added high-resolution HLA genotyping to study TCR occurrence patterns. Donor age, sex, ethnicity and CMV serostatus were collected together with the repertoire data. Rather than drawing on any new phenotypic data, the later analysis identified candidate immune exposures from TCR beta sequences and the way those sequences occurred across donors. Five DR-DQ haplotypes were treated as single units for association and clustering because of strong linkage in the cohort. The study combined high-throughput TCR immunosequencing, statistical association of individual TCRs with disease status, and machine learning to predict cytomegalovirus infection status. In an earlier analysis of a few hundred of the donors, high-throughput TCR beta sequencing was used to judge whether each TCR beta V gene segment behaved as functional or pseudogenic. All discovery cohort repertoires had been generated on a single sequencing platform. A later genetic analysis used genome-wide SNP genotypes for about 55% of the 666 donors, treating that subset as a discovery cohort.

The cohort was made up of approximately 670 healthy bone marrow donors. All cohort members were sampled while nominally healthy, although unrecorded immune exposures were likely present. The donor tested CMV seronegative and was one of the 352 seronegative cohort members. A peripheral blood sample was provided by each donor, and peripheral blood mononuclear cells were used for TCR beta sequencing. The Qiagen DNeasy Blood Extraction Kit was used to extract genomic DNA from the blood cell samples. General conclusions and limits of the study: The classifier was reported to diagnose cytomegalovirus status with high specificity and sensitivity in both the original cohort and the validation cohort. A further reported finding was that TCR beta sequences accurately predicted the HLA-A and HLA-B alleles for most subjects in the first cohort. In vitro tests confirmed that a few of the cytomegalovirus-associated TCR beta chains recognize cytomegalovirus antigens. Roughly uniform sequencing depth across donors was assumed in presence/absence analyses, although this assumption may not hold. Correlated functional status among segregating V segments might be attributable to linkage disequilibrium, but an unknown experimental factor could not be ruled out. A later analysis found that TCR association rates varied across HLA loci, with DRB1 alleles showing the most associated TCRs and HLA-C alleles the fewest. In this cohort, only TCR beta chains were sequenced, and detectable features were limited by the absence of alpha or paired-chain data. In an earlier analysis of some 550 of the donors, most TCR beta V segments were observed in productive rearrangements about 90% or about 30% of the time, broadly matching IMGT annotations. When HLA alleles, especially DR and DQ, strongly co-occurred, TCR associations were difficult to assign to individual alleles. Compared with the roughly 710-donor mean, donors in an Asian-associated ancestry cluster had fewer N-insertions in productive TCRs, according to a later genetic analysis. The sequencing pipeline was judged likely to have produced a cluster of highly shared sequence variants as a technical artifact. A later analysis found that most CMV-associated TCR beta chains appeared HLA-restricted, with HLA associations seemingly driven largely by CMV exposure. In a later analysis, HLA-associated TCR beta chains were found to be more clonally expanded and to have lower generation probabilities than equally common non-associated chains. Because HLA typing was missing for some donors at each locus, association tests included only the typed subset. A later genetic analysis associated a missense DCLRE1C variant with V-gene and J-gene trimming of TCR beta chains, and an independent cohort replicated the association. Across donors, most TCR sequences were observed very rarely, whereas some public TCRs were present in many individuals. Because the 87-base-pair reads could not distinguish some IMGT-functional V segments, including TRBV6-2 and TRBV6-3, those segments were excluded. Specific HLA alleles were associated with some 15,000 TCR beta sequences at a false discovery rate of 0.05 in a later analysis. A later analysis reported that several top co-occurrence clusters appeared linked to parvovirus B19, influenza, CMV and Epstein-Barr virus. The only immune exposure information available for the cohort was CMV serostatus. According to the authors, the approach could potentially be generalized to other disease states and immunological phenotypes. The study listed over 150 TCR beta chains as associated with cytomegalovirus. Over 15 rarely observed V segments, including chromosome 9 orphons, were excluded from the earlier analysis of several hundred of the donors because counts were too low.

On this clone: Its antigen is unknown. Base quality data are lacking; no much larger clone is found one base away.

Trimming accounts for 4 bases at V and 0 bases at J, while the number of junction bases matched to no gene is 10. The CDR3 covers 17 residues, taking in both the cysteine and the phenylalanine. Only CDR3 DNA is held: 51 bases, read in frame from base 1. CDR1 and CDR2, looked up from the germline V gene (reference sequence), are LNHNV and YYDKDF. Libraries were constructed by the immunoSEQ multiplex PCR assay. The multiplex PCR relied on a mix of 60 forward primers for TCR Vbeta segments and 13 reverse primers for TCR Jbeta segments. The CDR3 region of rearranged TCR beta genes was amplified from genomic DNA by a multiplex PCR assay. Amplified TCR beta libraries were sequenced as 87-base-pair reads on the Illumina HiSeq System. On the authors' methods: Across the 670 or so repertoires, a later analysis counted roughly 77 million unique TCR beta chains, approximately 12 million of which were shared by at least two donors. A nearest-neighbor algorithm error-corrected the raw reads and collapsed the reads into unique sequences, merging closely related sequences to remove PCR and sequencing errors. V, D and J gene segments were assigned by aligning CDR3 sequences to IMGT reference sequences. For a sequence to be retained, at least a six-nucleotide match to both a V gene segment and a J gene segment was required. A rearrangement counted as productive if the CDR3 had no stop codons and remained in frame with V and J, and every other rearrangement counted as non-productive. CDR3 was defined by IMGT convention, running from the second conserved V-encoded cysteine to the conserved J-encoded phenylalanine. The earlier analysis of roughly 590 of the donors excluded sequences that lacked an unambiguous match to a single V gene segment. An earlier analysis of a few hundred of the donors called V segments functional above 56.7% productive rearrangements and segregating when the between-donor standard deviation exceeded 5%. A statistical classification framework was developed to diagnose cytomegalovirus status using the catalog of TCR beta chain sequences. A later analysis assigned V and J genes by comparing TCR nucleotide sequences with IMGT/GENE-DB human TR gene sequences. In a later analysis, CDR3 sequences and most-parsimonious VDJ recombination scenarios were assigned using the TCRdist pipeline. In a later analysis, each TCR beta chain was defined by its CDR3 amino acid sequence together with its V-gene family, and reads lacking a unique V-gene family were excluded. As a way to deal with suspected cross-contamination and a sequencing artifact, a later analysis dropped 450 to 600 nucleotide sequences that were highly shared and had low generation probability. In a later analysis, a clonal expansion index for each public chain was calculated from normalized within-repertoire ranks of inferred template counts. A later analysis computed generation probabilities with a VDJ recombination model fitted to out-of-frame rearrangements, and checked the results against IGoR. A later analysis scored TCR-TCR, TCR-HLA and TCR-CMV co-occurrence with hypergeometric tests, applying a repertoire-size bias correction to TCR pairs. False discovery rates were estimated in a later analysis by permuting HLA or CMV assignments 20 times. In a later analysis, co-occurring TCRs were grouped using DBSCAN, and TCRdist sequence similarity was added for clustering within HLA-allele-positive subsets. Repertoires with fewer than 30,000 or more than 120,000 public chains were left out of co-occurrence clustering, as were four to six repertoires with anomalous nucleotide sharing. TCRdb provides this immuneACCESS table in a form limited to in-frame rearrangements. Some clones are lacking; in checked studies, under half of them reflect an unresolved V gene, and why the rest are absent is not known. The V and J calls and clone size were taken over from that table, and D and trimming were inferred from the DNA. Recorded for this sample are more than 150,000 clones; roughly 80% of them occurred a single time. 1.6% of the sample comes from the top ten.

The rearrangement combines TRBV15 with TRBJ2-3, with 7 bases matching TRBD1. The TCR was taken from a man over 45 in good health and CMV-seronegative. Specimen: PBMCs. The DNA is TGTGCCACCAGCAATCTAGGGGGCGGAGGTAGCACAGATACGCAGTATTTT. This yields the protein CATSNLGGGGSTDTQYF.